This T cell receptor beta chain is from a study of cytomegalovirus exposure and HLA in healthy donors. The study, taken as a whole, reports: Being productive about 87% or about 30% of the time was typical of most TCR beta V segments in an earlier analysis.

The PCR was carried out with 60 Vbeta primers and 13 Jbeta primers. The repertoire was sequenced with immunoSEQ multiplex PCR; TCRdb's copy has only in-frame clones and lacks some. The sample holds roughly 200,000 clones, roughly 76% seen once. Germline V gene data show CDR1 as SGHTA and CDR2 as FQGNSA. V lost 1 base to trimming and J lost 0 bases, with 10 bases between them. The CDR3 consists of 15 residues. On this clone: Its matching antigen is unknown.

The TCR comes from a young woman in good health and CMV-seropositive. Sequenced: PBMCs. The chain combines TRBV7-2 with TRBJ2-7; D ambiguous. The CDR3 DNA sequence: TGTGCCAGCAGCTTAGGGCCGTCCAGCTCCTACGAGCAGTACTTC. Translating gives CASSLGPSSSYEQYF.